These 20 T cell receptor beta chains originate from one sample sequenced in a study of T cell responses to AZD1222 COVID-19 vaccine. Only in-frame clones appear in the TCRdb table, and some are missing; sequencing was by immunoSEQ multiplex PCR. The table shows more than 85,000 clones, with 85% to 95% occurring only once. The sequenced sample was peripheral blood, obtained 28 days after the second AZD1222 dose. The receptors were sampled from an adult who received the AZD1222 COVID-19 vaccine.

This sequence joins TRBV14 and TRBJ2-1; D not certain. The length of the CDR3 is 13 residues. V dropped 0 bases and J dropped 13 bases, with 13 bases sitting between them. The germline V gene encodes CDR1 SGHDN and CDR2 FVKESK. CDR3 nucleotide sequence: TGTGCCAGCAGCCAAGATCTTACACCACTACAGTTCTTC. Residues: CASSQDLTPLQFF.

CDR3 nucleotides: TGTGCCAGCAGTTTAGAAAGCAATCAGCCCCAGCATTTT. Translating gives CASSLESNQPQHF. V and J are TRBV27 and TRBJ1-5; D uncertain. V was shortened by 2 bases and J by 1 base, with 3 bases between the two germline ends. From germline, CDR1 is MNHEY and CDR2 SMNVEV (reference sequence). The CDR3 is 13 residues long.

The CDR3 here is CASTKGGADTQYF. The CDR3 coding sequence is TGTGCCAGCACTAAAGGGGGGGCAGATACGCAGTATTTT. The chain is built from TRBV11-2 and TRBJ2-3; TRBD2 might be the D (7 bases). V was shortened by 7 bases and J by 4 bases, with 12 bases between the two germline ends. The CDR3 is 13 residues long. The germline V gene has CDR1 SGHAT and CDR2 FQNNGV.

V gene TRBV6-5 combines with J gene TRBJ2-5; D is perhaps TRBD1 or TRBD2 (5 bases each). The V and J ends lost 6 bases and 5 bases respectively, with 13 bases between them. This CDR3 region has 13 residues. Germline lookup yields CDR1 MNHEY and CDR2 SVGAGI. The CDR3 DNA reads TGTGCCAGCAGGACAGACGGGGAGGAGACCCAGTACTTC. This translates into CASRTDGEETQYF.

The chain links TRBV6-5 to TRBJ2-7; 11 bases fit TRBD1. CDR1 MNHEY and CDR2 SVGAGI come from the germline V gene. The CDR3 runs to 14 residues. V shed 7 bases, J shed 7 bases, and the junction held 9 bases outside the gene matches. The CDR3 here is CASILGQGAGEQYF. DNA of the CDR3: TGTGCCAGCATCCTAGGACAGGGGGCTGGTGAGCAGTACTTC.

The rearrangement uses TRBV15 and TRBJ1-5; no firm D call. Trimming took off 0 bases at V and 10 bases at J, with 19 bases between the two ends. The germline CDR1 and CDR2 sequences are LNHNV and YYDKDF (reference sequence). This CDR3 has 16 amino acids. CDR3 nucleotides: TGTGCCACCAGCAGAGATCGGCGACGGAGGGTGGATCCCCAGCATTTT. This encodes CATSRDRRRRVDPQHF.

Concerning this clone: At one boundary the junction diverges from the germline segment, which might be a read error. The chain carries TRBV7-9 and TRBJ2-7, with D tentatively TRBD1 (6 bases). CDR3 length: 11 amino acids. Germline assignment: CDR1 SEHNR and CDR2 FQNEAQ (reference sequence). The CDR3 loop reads CASSPIGDIKF. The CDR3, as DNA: TGTGCCAGCAGCCCAATAGGGGACATAAAATTC.

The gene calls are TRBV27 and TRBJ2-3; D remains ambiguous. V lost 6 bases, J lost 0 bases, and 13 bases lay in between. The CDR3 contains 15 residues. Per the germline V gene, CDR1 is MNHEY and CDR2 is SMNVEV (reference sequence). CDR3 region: CASSQRRDSTDTQYF. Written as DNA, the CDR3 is TGTGCCAGCAGCCAGAGACGAGATAGCACAGATACGCAGTATTTT.

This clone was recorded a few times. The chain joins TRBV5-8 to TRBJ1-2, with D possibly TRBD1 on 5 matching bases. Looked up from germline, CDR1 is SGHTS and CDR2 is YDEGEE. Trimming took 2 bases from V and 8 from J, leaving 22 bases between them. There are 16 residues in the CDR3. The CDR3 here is CASSLALERGTRGYTF. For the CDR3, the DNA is TGTGCCAGCAGCTTAGCTCTCGAGAGGGGCACTAGAGGCTACACCTTC.

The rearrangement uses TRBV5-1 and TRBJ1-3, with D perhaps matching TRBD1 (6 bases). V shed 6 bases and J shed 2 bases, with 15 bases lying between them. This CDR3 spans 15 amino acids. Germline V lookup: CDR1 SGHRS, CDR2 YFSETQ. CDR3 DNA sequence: TGCGCCAGCACCCTGGACAGACAAGCTGGAAACACCATATATTTT. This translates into CASTLDRQAGNTIYF.

The CDR3 sequence is CATRASGGIWGYTF. DNA of the CDR3: TGTGCCACCAGAGCCTCAGGGGGAATCTGGGGCTACACCTTC. The V call is TRBV15, the J call TRBJ1-2; TRBD1 matches 7 bases. This CDR3 comprises 14 residues. Germline loops: CDR1 LNHNV, CDR2 YYDKDF (reference sequence). Trimming at V came to 6 bases and at J to 8 bases, leaving 12 bases not matched to a gene.

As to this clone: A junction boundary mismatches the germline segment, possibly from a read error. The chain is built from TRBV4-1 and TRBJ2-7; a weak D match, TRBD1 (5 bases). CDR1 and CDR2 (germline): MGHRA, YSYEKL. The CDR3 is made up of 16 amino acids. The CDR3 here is CASSQVLWKGAGEQYF. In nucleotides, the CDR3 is TGTGCCAGCAGCCAAGTGCTCTGGAAAGGGGCTGGGGAGCAGTACTTC.

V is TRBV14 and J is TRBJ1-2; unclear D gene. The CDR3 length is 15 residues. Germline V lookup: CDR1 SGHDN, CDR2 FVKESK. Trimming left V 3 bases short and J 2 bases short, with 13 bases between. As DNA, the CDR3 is TGTGCCAGCAGCCACGGGCCGGGATCAAACTATGGCTACACCTTC. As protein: CASSHGPGSNYGYTF.

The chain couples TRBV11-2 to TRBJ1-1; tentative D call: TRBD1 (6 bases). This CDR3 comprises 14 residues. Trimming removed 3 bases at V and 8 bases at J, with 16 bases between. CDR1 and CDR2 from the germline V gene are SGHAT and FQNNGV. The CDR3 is CASSFFGTSTEAFF. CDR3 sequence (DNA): TGTGCCAGCAGCTTTTTCGGGACAAGCACCGAAGCTTTCTTT. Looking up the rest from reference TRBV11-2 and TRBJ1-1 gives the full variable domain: EAGVAQSPRYKIIEKRQSVAFWCNPISGHATLYWYQQILGQGPKLLIQFQNNGVVDDSQLPKDRFSAERLKGVDSTLKIQPAKLEDSAVYLCASSFFGTSTEAFFGQGTRLTVV.

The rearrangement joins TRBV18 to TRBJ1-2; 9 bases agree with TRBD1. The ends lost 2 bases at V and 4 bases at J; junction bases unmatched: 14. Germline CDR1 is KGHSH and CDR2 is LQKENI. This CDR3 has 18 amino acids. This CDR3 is CASSPGTGLSLGTYGYTF. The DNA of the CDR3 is TGTGCCAGCTCACCAGGGACAGGGTTATCTCTGGGCACCTATGGCTACACCTTC.

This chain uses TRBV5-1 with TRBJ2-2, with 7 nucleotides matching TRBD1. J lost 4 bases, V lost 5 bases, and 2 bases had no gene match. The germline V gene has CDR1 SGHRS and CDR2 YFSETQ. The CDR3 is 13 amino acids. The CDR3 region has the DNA TGCGCCAGCAGACAGGGGTTCACCGGGGAGCTGTTTTTT. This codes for CASRQGFTGELFF.

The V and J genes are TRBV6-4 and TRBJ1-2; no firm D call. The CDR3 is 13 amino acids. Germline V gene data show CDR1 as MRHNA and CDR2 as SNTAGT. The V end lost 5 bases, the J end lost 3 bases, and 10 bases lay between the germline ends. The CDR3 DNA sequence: TGTGCCAGCAGTAGTCACATCGACTATGGCTACACCTTC. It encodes CASSSHIDYGYTF.

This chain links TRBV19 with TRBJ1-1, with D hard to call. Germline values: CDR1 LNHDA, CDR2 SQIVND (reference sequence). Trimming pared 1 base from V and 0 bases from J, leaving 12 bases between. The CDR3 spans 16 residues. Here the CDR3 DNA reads TGTGCCAGTAGTATAGCCCACGTTCGGGTGAACACTGAAGCTTTCTTT. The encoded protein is CASSIAHVRVNTEAFF.

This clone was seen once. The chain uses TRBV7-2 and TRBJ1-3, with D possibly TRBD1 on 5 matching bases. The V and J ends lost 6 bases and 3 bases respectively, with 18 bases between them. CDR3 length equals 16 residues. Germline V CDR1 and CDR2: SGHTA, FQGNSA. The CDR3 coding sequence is TGTGCCAGCAGGGGAGGGACGGAACTCTTTGGAAACACCATATATTTT. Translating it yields CASRGGTELFGNTIYF.

This CDR3 is CASRKQGFGRNEQFF. CDR3 coding DNA: TGTGCCAGCCGGAAACAGGGTTTTGGTCGGAATGAGCAGTTCTTC. The J gene is TRBJ2-1, the V gene TRBV6-5, with D perhaps TRBD1 (6 bases). V shed 8 bases and J shed 7 bases, with 21 bases lying between them. The CDR3 contains 15 residues. Germline assignment: CDR1 MNHEY and CDR2 SVGAGI.